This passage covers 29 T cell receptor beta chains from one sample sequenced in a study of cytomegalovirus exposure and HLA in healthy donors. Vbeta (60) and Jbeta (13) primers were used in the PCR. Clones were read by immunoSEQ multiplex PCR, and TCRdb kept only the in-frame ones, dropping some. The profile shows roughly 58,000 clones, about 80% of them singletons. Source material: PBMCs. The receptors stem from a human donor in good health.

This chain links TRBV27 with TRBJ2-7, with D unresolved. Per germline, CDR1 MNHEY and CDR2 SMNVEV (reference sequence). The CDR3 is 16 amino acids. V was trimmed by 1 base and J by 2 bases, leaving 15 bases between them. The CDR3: CASSLFPANAAYEQYF. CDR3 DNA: TGTGCCAGCAGTTTATTTCCGGCTAACGCGGCCTACGAGCAGTACTTC.

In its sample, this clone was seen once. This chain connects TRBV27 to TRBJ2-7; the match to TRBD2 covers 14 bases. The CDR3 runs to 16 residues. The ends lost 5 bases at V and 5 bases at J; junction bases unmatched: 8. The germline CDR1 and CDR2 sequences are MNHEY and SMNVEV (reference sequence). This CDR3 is CASSPRTSGRIDEQYF. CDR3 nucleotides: TGTGCCAGCAGTCCGCGGACTAGCGGGAGGATCGACGAGCAGTACTTC.

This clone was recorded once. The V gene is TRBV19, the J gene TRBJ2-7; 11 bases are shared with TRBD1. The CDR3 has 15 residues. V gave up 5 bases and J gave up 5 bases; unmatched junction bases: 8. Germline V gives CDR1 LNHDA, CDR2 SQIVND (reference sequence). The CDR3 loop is CASSREDRGLNEQYF. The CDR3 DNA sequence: TGTGCCAGTAGTCGAGAGGACAGGGGGCTCAACGAGCAGTACTTC.

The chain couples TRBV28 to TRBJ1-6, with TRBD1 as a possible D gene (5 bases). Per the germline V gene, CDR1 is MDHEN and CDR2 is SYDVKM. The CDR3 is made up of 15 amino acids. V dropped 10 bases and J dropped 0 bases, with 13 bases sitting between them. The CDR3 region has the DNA TGTGCCACCCGGGGGGAGAGCTCCTATAATTCACCCCTCCACTTT. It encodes CATRGESSYNSPLHF.

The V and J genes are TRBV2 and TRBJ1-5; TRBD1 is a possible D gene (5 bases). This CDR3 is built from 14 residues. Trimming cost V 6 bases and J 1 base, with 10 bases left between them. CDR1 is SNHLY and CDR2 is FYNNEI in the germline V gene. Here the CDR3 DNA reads TGTGCCAGCAGGGCAGGGTTGAGCAATCAGCCCCAGCATTTT. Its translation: CASRAGLSNQPQHF.

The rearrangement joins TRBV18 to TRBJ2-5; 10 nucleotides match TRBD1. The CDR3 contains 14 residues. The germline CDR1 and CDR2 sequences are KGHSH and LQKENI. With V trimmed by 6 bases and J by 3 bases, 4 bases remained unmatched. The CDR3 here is CASSAGTGEETQYF. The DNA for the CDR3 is TGTGCCAGCTCGGCCGGGACAGGGGAAGAGACCCAGTACTTC.

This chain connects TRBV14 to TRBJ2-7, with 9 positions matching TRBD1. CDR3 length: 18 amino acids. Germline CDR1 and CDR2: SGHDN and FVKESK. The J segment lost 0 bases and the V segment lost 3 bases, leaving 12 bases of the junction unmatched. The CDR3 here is CASSHYRGQGKSSYEQYF. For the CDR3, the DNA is TGTGCCAGCAGCCATTACCGGGGACAGGGAAAGAGCTCCTACGAGCAGTACTTC.

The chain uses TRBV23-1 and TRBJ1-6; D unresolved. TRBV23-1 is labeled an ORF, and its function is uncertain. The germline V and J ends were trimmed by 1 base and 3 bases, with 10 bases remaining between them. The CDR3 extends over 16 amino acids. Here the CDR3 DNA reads TGCGCCAGCAGTCAATTGGGCTGCATCTATAATTCACCCCTCCACTTT. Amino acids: CASSQLGCIYNSPLHF.

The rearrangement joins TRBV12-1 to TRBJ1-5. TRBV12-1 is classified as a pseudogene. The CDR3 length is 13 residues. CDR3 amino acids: CASRGGTNQPQHF. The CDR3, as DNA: TGTGCCAGCAGGGGGGGGACCAATCAGCCCCAGCATTTT.

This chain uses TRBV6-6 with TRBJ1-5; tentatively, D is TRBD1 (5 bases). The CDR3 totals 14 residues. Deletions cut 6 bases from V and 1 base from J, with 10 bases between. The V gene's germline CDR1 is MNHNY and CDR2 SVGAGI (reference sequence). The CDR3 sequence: CASSIRQSNQPQHF. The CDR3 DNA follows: TGTGCCAGCAGCATACGACAGAGCAATCAGCCCCAGCATTTT.

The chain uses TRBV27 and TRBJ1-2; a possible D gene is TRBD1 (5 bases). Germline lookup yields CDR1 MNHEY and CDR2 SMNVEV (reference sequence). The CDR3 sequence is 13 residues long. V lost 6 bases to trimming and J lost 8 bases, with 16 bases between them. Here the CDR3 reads CASSIARGEGYTF. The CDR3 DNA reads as TGTGCCAGCAGCATTGCGCGGGGGGAAGGCTACACCTTC.

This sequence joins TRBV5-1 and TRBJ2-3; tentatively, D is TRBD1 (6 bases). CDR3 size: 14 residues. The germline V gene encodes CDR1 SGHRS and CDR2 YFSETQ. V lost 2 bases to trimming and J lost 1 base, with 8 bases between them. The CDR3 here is CASSLEGGTDTQYF. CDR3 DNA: TGCGCCAGCAGCTTAGAGGGGGGCACAGATACGCAGTATTTT.

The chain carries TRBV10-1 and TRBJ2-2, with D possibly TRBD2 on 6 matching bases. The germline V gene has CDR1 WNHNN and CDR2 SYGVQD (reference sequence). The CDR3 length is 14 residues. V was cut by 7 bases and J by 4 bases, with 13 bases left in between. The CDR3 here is CASMDGSGTGELFF. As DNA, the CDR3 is TGCGCCAGCATGGACGGGAGTGGCACCGGGGAGCTGTTTTTT.

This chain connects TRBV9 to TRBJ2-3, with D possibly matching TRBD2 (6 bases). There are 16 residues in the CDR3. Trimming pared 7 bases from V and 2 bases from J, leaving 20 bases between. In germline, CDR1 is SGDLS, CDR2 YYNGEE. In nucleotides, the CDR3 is TGTGCCAGCTCCTCAACGGGGGTAGCGGACACAGATACGCAGTATTTT. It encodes CASSSTGVADTDTQYF. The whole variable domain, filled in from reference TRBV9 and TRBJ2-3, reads DSGVTQTPKHLITATGQRVTLRCSPRSGDLSVYWYQQSLDQGLQFLIQYYNGEERAKGNILERFSAQQFPDLHSELNLSSLELGDSALYFCASSSTGVADTDTQYFGPGTRLTVL.

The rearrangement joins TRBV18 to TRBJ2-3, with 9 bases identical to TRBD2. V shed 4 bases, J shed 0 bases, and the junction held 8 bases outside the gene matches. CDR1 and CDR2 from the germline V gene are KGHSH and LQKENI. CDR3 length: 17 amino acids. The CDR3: CASSRKSGRRSTDTQYF. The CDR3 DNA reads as TGTGCCAGCTCACGAAAAAGCGGGAGGAGGAGCACAGATACGCAGTATTTT.

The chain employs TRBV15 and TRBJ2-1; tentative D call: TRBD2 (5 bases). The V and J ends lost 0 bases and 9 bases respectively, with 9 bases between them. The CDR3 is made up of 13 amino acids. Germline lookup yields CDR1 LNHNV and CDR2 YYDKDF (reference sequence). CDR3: CATSRDRGTEQFF. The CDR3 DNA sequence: TGTGCCACCAGCAGAGATCGGGGAACTGAGCAGTTCTTC. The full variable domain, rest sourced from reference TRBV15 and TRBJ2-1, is DAMVIQNPRYQVTQFGKPVTLSCSQTLNHNVMYWYQQKSSQAPKLLFHYYDKDFNNEADTPDNFQSRRPNTSFCFLDIRSPGLGDTAMYLCATSRDRGTEQFFGPGTRLTVL.

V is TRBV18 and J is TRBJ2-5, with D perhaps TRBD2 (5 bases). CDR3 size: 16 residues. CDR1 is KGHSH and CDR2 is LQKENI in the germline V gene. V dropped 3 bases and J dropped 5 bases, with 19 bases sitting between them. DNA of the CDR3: TGTGCCAGCTCACCCCGGCCCGATGAGGGAGTCGAGACCCAGTACTTC. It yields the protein CASSPRPDEGVETQYF. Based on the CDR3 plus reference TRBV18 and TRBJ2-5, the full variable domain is NAGVMQNPRHLVRRRGQEARLRCSPMKGHSHVYWYRQLPEEGLKFMVYLQKENIIDESGMPKERFSAEFPKEGPSILRIQQVVRGDSAAYFCASSPRPDEGVETQYFGPGTRLLVL.

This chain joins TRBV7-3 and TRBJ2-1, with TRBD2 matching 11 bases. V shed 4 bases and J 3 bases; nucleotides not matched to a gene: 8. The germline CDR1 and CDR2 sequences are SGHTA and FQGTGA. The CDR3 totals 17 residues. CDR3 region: CASSSKGGTSGYNEQFF. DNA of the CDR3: TGTGCCAGCAGCTCCAAAGGTGGGACTAGCGGCTACAATGAGCAGTTCTTC.

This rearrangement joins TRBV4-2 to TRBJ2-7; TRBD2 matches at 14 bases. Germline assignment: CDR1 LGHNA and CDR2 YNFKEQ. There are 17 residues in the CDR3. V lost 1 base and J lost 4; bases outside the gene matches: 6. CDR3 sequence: CASSQATSGGAMYEQYF. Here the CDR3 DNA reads TGTGCCAGCAGCCAAGCGACTAGCGGGGGGGCTATGTACGAGCAGTACTTC.

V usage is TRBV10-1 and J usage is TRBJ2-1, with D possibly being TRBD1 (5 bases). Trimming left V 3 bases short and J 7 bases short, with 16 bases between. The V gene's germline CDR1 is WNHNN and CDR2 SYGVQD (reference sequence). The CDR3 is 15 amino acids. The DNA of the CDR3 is TGCGCCAGCAGTGAAGGCTGGGGCGAGAGAAATGAGCAGTTCTTC. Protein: CASSEGWGERNEQFF.

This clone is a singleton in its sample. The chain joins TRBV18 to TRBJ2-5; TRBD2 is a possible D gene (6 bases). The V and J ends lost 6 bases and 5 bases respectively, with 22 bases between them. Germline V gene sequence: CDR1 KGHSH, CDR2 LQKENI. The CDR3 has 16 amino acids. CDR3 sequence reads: CASSLWGTLGRETQYF. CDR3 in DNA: TGTGCCAGCTCGCTCTGGGGGACTCTAGGACGGGAGACCCAGTACTTC.

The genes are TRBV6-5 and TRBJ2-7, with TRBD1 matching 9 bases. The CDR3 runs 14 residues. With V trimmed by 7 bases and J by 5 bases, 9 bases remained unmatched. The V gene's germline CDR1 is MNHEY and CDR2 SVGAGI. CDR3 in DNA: TGTGCCAGCACCCAGGGACAGGGTTCCCACGAGCAGTACTTC. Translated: CASTQGQGSHEQYF.

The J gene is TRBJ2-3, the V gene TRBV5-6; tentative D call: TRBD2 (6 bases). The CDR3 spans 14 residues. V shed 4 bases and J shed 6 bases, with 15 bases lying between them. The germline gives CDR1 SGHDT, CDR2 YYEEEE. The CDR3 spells CASSMNLGGDTQYF. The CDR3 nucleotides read TGTGCCAGCAGCATGAACCTAGGAGGGGATACGCAGTATTTT.

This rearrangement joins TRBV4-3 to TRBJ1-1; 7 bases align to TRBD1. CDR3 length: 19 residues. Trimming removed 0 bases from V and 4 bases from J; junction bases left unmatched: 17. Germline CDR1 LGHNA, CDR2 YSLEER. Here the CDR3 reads CASSQDSFPGTASRTEAFF. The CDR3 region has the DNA TGCGCCAGCAGCCAAGATTCTTTCCCCGGGACAGCGTCGCGCACTGAAGCTTTCTTT.

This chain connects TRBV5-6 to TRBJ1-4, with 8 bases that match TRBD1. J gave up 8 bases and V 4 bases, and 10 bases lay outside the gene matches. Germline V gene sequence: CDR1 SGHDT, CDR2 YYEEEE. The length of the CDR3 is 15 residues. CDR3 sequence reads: CASSHPGTGAEKLFF. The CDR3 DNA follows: TGTGCCAGCAGCCACCCCGGGACAGGAGCCGAAAAACTGTTTTTT.

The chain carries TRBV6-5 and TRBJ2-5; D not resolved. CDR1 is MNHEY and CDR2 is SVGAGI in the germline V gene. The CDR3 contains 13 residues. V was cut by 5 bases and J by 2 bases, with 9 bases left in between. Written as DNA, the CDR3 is TGTGCCAGCAGTGTGGCGGAACAAGAGACCCAGTACTTC. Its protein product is CASSVAEQETQYF.

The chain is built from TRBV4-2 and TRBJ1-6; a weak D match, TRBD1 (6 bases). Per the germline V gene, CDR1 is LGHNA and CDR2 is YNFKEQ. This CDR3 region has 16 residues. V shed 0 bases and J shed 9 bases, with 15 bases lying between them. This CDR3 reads CASSQDLGALGSPLHF. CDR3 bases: TGTGCCAGCAGCCAAGATCTGGGGGCATTAGGTTCACCCCTCCACTTT.

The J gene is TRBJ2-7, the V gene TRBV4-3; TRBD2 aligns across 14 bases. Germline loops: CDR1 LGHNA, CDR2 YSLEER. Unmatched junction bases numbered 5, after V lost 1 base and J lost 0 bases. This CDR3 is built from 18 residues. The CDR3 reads CASSQGTSGGLSSYEQYF. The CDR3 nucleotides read TGCGCCAGCAGCCAAGGGACTAGCGGGGGGCTAAGCTCCTACGAGCAGTACTTC.

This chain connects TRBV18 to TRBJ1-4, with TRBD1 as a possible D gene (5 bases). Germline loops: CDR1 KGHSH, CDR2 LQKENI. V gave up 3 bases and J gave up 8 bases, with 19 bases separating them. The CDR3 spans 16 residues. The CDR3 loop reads CASSPYPDPGGEKLFF. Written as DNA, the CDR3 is TGTGCCAGCTCACCTTACCCCGATCCGGGGGGGGAAAAACTGTTTTTT.